Reported below is one T cell receptor (beta chain). Trimming took 5 bases from V and 4 from J, leaving 11 bases between them. CDR3 length equals 13 residues. Germline loops: CDR1 MDHEN, CDR2 SYDVKM. Original handling: Reference gene primer amplification yielded estimated nucleated cell counts. Libraries were prepared by immunoSEQ multiplex PCR; TCRdb keeps only in-frame clonotypes and omits some of them. V, J and clone size are those of that table, while D and trimming were read from the DNA. The table shows 150,000 to 200,000 clones, with 88% occurring only once. These data originate in a study of blood T cell repertoires in COVID-19.

The receptor's source is a young woman who had recovered from COVID-19. This chain connects TRBV28 to TRBJ1-1; unclear D gene. The sequenced sample was PBMCs or T cells enriched from blood (not recorded which). CDR3 coding DNA: TGTGCCAGCAGTACGGGTGAGGGCACTGAAGCTTTCTTT. Translation gives CASSTGEGTEAFF.